This T cell receptor (beta chain) was sequenced in a study of beta chain features in type 1 diabetes. Study observations and caveats: Insertion counts at VDJ junctions were lower in type 1 diabetes patients, who also showed more deletions there.

With respect to this clone: Its antigen is unknown.

Expressed TCRB transcripts were sequenced after all isolated RNA was converted to cDNA. Using immunoSEQ multiplex PCR, the repertoire was profiled, and TCRdb retains in-frame clones only, with some absent. The sample has 150,000 or so clones, approximately 9.9% seen once. The length of the CDR3 is 14 residues. The germline V gene encodes CDR1 SGHRS and CDR2 YFSETQ. V lost 3 bases, J lost 4 bases, and 6 bases stayed unmatched. The sequencing sample was made of central memory CD4+ T cells from blood. The sequence came from a woman under 30 in good health. V usage is TRBV5-1 and J usage is TRBJ1-2; TRBD1 aligns across 7 bases. CDR3 region: CASSSDRQSYGYTF. CDR3 bases: TGCGCCAGCAGCTCGGACAGGCAAAGCTATGGCTACACCTTC.